A single sample is the source of the 5 T cell receptor beta chains below, sequenced in a study of chemoradiotherapy in HPV16-positive cancers. Assay: immunoSEQ multiplex PCR; the TCRdb copy retains only in-frame clones and omits some. This table holds about 5,400 clones, 70% to 80% found once. Sampling was carried out from a patient who underwent chemoradiotherapy. These TCRs come from a human donor with HPV-associated anogenital cancer.

The chain couples TRBV10-3 to TRBJ2-4; TRBD2 matches at 8 bases. Germline CDR1 ENHRY, CDR2 SYGVKD. This CDR3 comprises 17 residues. The trim removed 5 bases at V and 6 bases at J, leaving 15 bases unmatched. CDR3 nucleotides: TGTGCCATCAGTCCGAGCCCCAAAGCGGGAGACGGAAACATTCAGTACTTC. Its translation: CAISPSPKAGDGNIQYF.

This sequence joins TRBV7-2 and TRBJ2-3, with TRBD2 matching over 8 bases. V trimming: 5 bases; J trimming: 13 bases; junction bases outside the gene matches: 8. Germline-derived CDR1 and CDR2 are SGHTA and FQGNSA. The CDR3 extends over 12 amino acids. CDR3 in DNA: TGTGCCAGCAGCCGGGTCGGGACTAGGAAGTATTTT. Encoded protein: CASSRVGTRKYF.

The chain couples TRBV7-6 to TRBJ1-6, with 10 bases matching TRBD1. In germline, CDR1 is SGHVS, CDR2 FNYEAQ. V shed 5 bases and J 9 bases; nucleotides not matched to a gene: 4. This CDR3 region has 14 residues. Here the CDR3 reads CASSPRDRGSPLHF. DNA for the CDR3: TGTGCCAGCAGCCCGCGGGACAGGGGTTCACCCCTCCACTTT.

The DNA for the CDR3 is TGCGCCAGCAGCCTGCCCACGGGAACCTACAATGAGCAGTTCTTC. This translates into CASSLPTGTYNEQFF. V and J are TRBV5-1 and TRBJ2-1; a weak D match, TRBD2 (5 bases). The V gene lost 4 bases and the J gene lost 2 bases, with 13 bases spanning the gap. CDR3 length: 15 residues. The germline CDR1 and CDR2 sequences are SGHRS and YFSETQ.

Of note for this clone: Its ends do not fully match the called genes, so a read error is possible. The chain recombines TRBV9 with TRBJ1-1; perhaps TRBD1 as D (5 bases). Germline V lookup: CDR1 SGDLS, CDR2 YYNGEE. The CDR3 length is 13 residues. CDR3 coding DNA: TGTGCCAGCAGCGTAGCTACCGGGACTGGAGCTTTCTTT. Translated, it gives CASSVATGTGAFF.